The rows below give T cell receptor beta chains drawn from one sample of a study of spatial heterogeneity in lung cancer. Via MiXCR, TCRdb re-called the 5' RACE reads, giving one row per CDR3 protein. The table lists approximately 21,000 distinct CDR3 sequences, approximately 6.5% of them singletons, with about a tenth in the top ten. The source was lung tumor tissue, collected at surgery. These receptors originate from a male donor with early-stage non-small cell lung cancer. CDR3s include the opening cysteine and the closing phenylalanine or tryptophan. D genes are given only for firm matches. The size field is filled for only some rows; it gives once, few, many or a size class.

DNA,CDR3,V,size,D,J
TGTGCCAGCAGTCGCGGGAGGGCCCCTACAGATACGCAGTATTTT,CASSRGRAPTDTQYF,TRBV7-3,few,TRBD2,TRBJ2-3
TGTGCCACCAGCAGCCTCAGGACAGGGAGTAGTGGCTACACCTTC,CATSSLRTGSSGYTF,TRBV15,many,TRBD1,TRBJ1-2
TGTGCCAGCAGCCACTCGGGACAGAACACCGGGGAGCTGTTTTTT,CASSHSGQNTGELFF,TRBV14,many,-,TRBJ2-2
TGTGCCAGCAGCTGGTACGGACAGTCGAACACTGAAGCTTTCTTT,CASSWYGQSNTEAFF,TRBV6-5,few,-,TRBJ1-1
TGTGCCAGCAGCTCACACCGAGATACGCAGTATTTT,CASSSHRDTQYF,TRBV11-1,many,-,TRBJ2-3
TGCAGTGTCCAGCGGGAGACCTACGAGCAGTACTTC,CSVQRETYEQYF,TRBV20-1,-,TRBD2,TRBJ2-7
TGTGCCAGCACCTCACTGTTGGGGTTTCTAGCGGGAACTCACAATGAGCAGTTCTTC,CASTSLLGFLAGTHNEQFF,TRBV6-2/TRBV6-3,many,TRBD2,TRBJ2-1
TGTGCCAGCAGTTGGGGACAGGAGAACACTGAAGCTTTCTTT,CASSWGQENTEAFF,TRBV3-1,many,TRBD1,TRBJ1-1
TGTGCCAGCAGCGAGGGACAGGGGGCTGGAGAGACCCAGTACTTC,CASSEGQGAGETQYF,TRBV11-3,many,TRBD1,TRBJ2-5
TGCAGCGTTAGCGGGGGGGCTCAAGAGACCCAGTACTTC,CSVSGGAQETQYF,TRBV29-1,many,TRBD2,TRBJ2-5
TGCAGTGTTAAGAGGCCAGGGAGATCTTACGAGCAGTACTTC,CSVKRPGRSYEQYF,TRBV20-1,many,-,TRBJ2-7
TGTGCCAGCACCCGGGGGGCTAGCGGGGTAGATACGCAGTATTTT,CASTRGASGVDTQYF,TRBV3-1,many,TRBD2,TRBJ2-3
TGTGCCAGCAGCTTAAATAGCGGGTCCTACGAGCAGTACTTC,CASSLNSGSYEQYF,TRBV7-7,many,TRBD2,TRBJ2-7
TGCAGTGCTAGGGTGGATAGCAATCAGCCCCAGCATTTT,CSARVDSNQPQHF,TRBV20-1,many,-,TRBJ1-5